This entry describes one T cell receptor beta chain. Its target is unknown. Trimming cost V 0 bases and J 5 bases; bases outside gene matches: 9. This CDR3 comprises 16 residues. In germline, CDR1 is MNHEY, CDR2 SVGAGI. This sample was included in a study of cytomegalovirus exposure and HLA in healthy donors. Study conclusions and caveats: Later on, a genetic analysis was performed. It linked a missense variant in DCLRE1C with V- and J-gene trimming of TCR beta. Across HLA loci, a later analysis found differing TCR association rates, with DRB1 most and HLA-C fewest.

Primers: 60 Vbeta forward and 13 Jbeta reverse. As processed by the authors: Unique TCR beta chains numbered 60 million to 100 million in a later analysis, with roughly 10 million shared. Data came from immunoSEQ multiplex PCR; TCRdb stores just in-frame clones and leaves some out. V and J calls plus clone size are reproduced from that table; the DNA served to infer D and trimming. This table holds under 85,000 clones, about 74% found once. The sequenced material came from PBMCs. The chain links TRBV6-5 to TRBJ2-5; TRBD2 agrees at 7 bases. This sequence originates from a woman in her 30s in good health and CMV-seropositive. The CDR3 DNA sequence: TGTGCCAGCAGTTACTCCGGCGGGAGAATTGTGGAGACCCAGTACTTC. Translation gives CASSYSGGRIVETQYF.